Listed here are 13 T cell receptor beta chains from one sample, sequenced in a study of spatial heterogeneity in lung cancer. TCRdb fed the 5' RACE reads into MiXCR, producing one record per CDR3 protein. The profile covers around 19,000 distinct CDR3 sequences, with 20% to 25% appearing a single time and under 20% taken by the ten largest. Time point reported: sample taken at primary tumor resection. Extraction of whole RNA from tumor, nontumor lung or frozen PBMC preceded unsorted sequencing. Sequenced here: PBMCs, sampled at surgery. These receptors all stem from a female donor with early-stage non-small cell lung cancer.

This clonotype was seen at least ten times. This rearrangement joins TRBV12-3 or TRBV12-4 to TRBJ2-1; tentatively, D is TRBD2 (5 bases). V lost 1 base and J 4 bases, leaving 11 bases between the germline ends. The CDR3 is 15 amino acids. The CDR3 sequence is CASSLVSSPYNEQFF. CDR3 nucleotide sequence: TGTGCCAGCAGTTTAGTCTCTAGCCCGTACAATGAGCAGTTCTTC.

This clonotype was observed at least ten times. The genes are TRBV3-1 and TRBJ1-5; D not certain. The CDR3 contains 16 residues. V was pared by 1 base and J by 3 bases, with 13 bases between. CDR1 LGHDT and CDR2 YNNKEL come from the germline V gene (reference sequence). The CDR3 DNA sequence: TGTGCCAGCAGCCAAGGGCAGGCTAGGCTCAATCAGCCCCAGCATTTT. This gives the protein CASSQGQARLNQPQHF.

This clonotype was picked up many times. V gene TRBV7-9 combines with J gene TRBJ2-1; TRBD2 matches at 8 bases. This CDR3 comprises 15 residues. With V trimmed by 2 bases and J by 6 bases, 6 bases remained unmatched. Germline V CDR1 and CDR2: SEHNR, FQNEAQ (reference sequence). CDR3 amino acids: CASSLLAGVGNEQFF. The CDR3 bases are TGTGCCAGCAGCTTACTAGCGGGCGTAGGCAATGAGCAGTTCTTC.

This clonotype has more than one count but fewer than ten. The rearrangement links TRBV3-1 to TRBJ2-3; D gene uncertain. Germline-derived CDR1 and CDR2 are LGHDT and YNNKEL (reference sequence). The V end lost 6 bases, the J end lost 4 bases, and 8 bases lay between the germline ends. CDR3 length: 12 amino acids. The CDR3 DNA reads TGTGCCAGCAGTCAGTGGGCAGATACGCAGTATTTT. Its translation is CASSQWADTQYF.

This clonotype is medium-sized in the sample. The genes are TRBV28 and TRBJ2-1, with 10 positions matching TRBD1. The CDR3 consists of 17 residues. V lost 6 bases to trimming and J lost 0 bases; unmatched junction nucleotides: 8. The germline gives CDR1 MDHEN, CDR2 SYDVKM. CDR3 in amino acids: CASRSGTGVSSYNEQFF. Here the CDR3 DNA reads TGTGCCAGCAGGTCCGGGACAGGGGTTAGCTCCTACAATGAGCAGTTCTTC.

This clonotype has more than one count but fewer than ten. The V and J genes are TRBV10-3 and TRBJ2-7, with 9 bases that match TRBD1. This CDR3 spans 15 amino acids. With 10 bases clipped from V and 4 bases from J, the junction kept 14 bases outside the gene matches. From germline, CDR1 is ENHRY and CDR2 SYGVKD. In DNA, the CDR3 is TGTGCCAACCAACTAGGGCCCGGACAGGGGTACGAGCAGTACTTC. Amino acids: CANQLGPGQGYEQYF.

In its sample, this clonotype was seen many times. V gene TRBV27 combines with J gene TRBJ1-2, with D unclear. CDR1 and CDR2 from the germline V gene are MNHEY and SMNVEV (reference sequence). Trimming cost V 5 bases and J 4 bases, with 11 bases left between them. CDR3 length: 13 amino acids. The CDR3 DNA follows: TGTGCCAGCAGTCCAGACGGATCCTATGGCTACACCTTC. This encodes CASSPDGSYGYTF.

V and J are TRBV5-1 and TRBJ1-3, with 7 bases lining up with TRBD1. Germline V lookup: CDR1 SGHRS, CDR2 YFSETQ. Losses at the gene ends were 1 base for V and 0 bases for J; bases not matched to a gene: 4. The CDR3 runs to 16 residues. In DNA form, the CDR3 reads TGCGCCAGCAGCTTGCAGGGGGATTACTCTGGAAACACCATATATTTT. Translated: CASSLQGDYSGNTIYF.

The V gene is TRBV12-3 or TRBV12-4, the J gene TRBJ2-3; perhaps TRBD2 as D (6 bases). V was pared by 5 bases and J by 4 bases, with 16 bases between. The CDR3 runs 15 residues. The CDR3 is CASSPLGGTADTQYF. CDR3 sequence (DNA): TGTGCCAGCAGTCCGCTTGGCGGGACCGCAGATACGCAGTATTTT.

At least ten counts were recorded for this clonotype. J is TRBJ2-1 and V is TRBV25-1; the match to TRBD1 covers 12 bases. J lost 8 bases, V lost 4 bases, and 6 bases had no gene match. This CDR3 contains 15 residues. The germline V gene has CDR1 MGHDK and CDR2 SYGVNS. CDR3 DNA: TGTGCCAGCAGTGTTGGGACAGGGGGCTTAGATGAGCAGTTCTTC. It translates to CASSVGTGGLDEQFF.

CDR3 protein: CASSLAGGQPQHF. CDR3 DNA: TGTGCCAGCAGCTTAGCGGGTGGCCAGCCCCAGCATTTT. The chain links TRBV7-9 to TRBJ1-5, with D unresolved. Trimming stripped 0 bases from V and 7 bases from J, with 7 bases between. The CDR3 loop spans 13 amino acids. Germline-derived CDR1 and CDR2 are SEHNR and FQNEAQ (reference sequence). Full variable domain (rest looked up from reference TRBV7-9 and TRBJ1-5): DTGVSQNPRHKITKRGQNVTFRCDPISEHNRLYWYRQTLGQGPEFLTYFQNEAQLEKSRLLSDRFSAERPKGSFSTLEIQRTEQGDSAMYLCASSLAGGQPQHFGDGTRLSIL.

At least ten counts were recorded for this clonotype. The chain uses TRBV20-1 and TRBJ2-1; 9 bases fit TRBD1. The CDR3 loop spans 15 amino acids. J gave up 8 bases and V 6 bases, and 14 bases lay outside the gene matches. The V gene's germline CDR1 is DFQATT and CDR2 SNEGSKA (reference sequence). In DNA form, the CDR3 reads TGCAGTGCAAAATCCCCGGGACAGGGAGGGTATGAGCAGTTCTTC. It is translated as CSAKSPGQGGYEQFF.

This clonotype was recorded many times. The chain carries TRBV4-2 and TRBJ2-7, with a possible D match to TRBD2 (6 bases). V was cut by 0 bases and J by 6 bases, with 27 bases left in between. From germline, CDR1 is LGHNA and CDR2 YNFKEQ. CDR3 size: 19 residues. This CDR3 reads CASSQDGGLTSFPSREQYF. The CDR3 coding sequence is TGTGCCAGCAGCCAAGATGGCGGTCTCACTAGCTTTCCTTCCCGCGAGCAGTACTTC.